The clone carrying this TCR beta chain has a handful of counts. The antigen remains unidentified. Looked up from germline, CDR1 is SGHAT and CDR2 is FQNNGV. Between the trimmed V and J ends, which lost 2 bases and 5 bases, there was a span of 6 bases. This CDR3 has 12 amino acids. The data stem from a study of T cells in Graves' hyperthyroidism and ophthalmopathy. Overall study: Peripheral blood draws took place at initial diagnosis, ahead of any treatment. Study-wide findings and caveats: The model foresaw ophthalmopathy a median roughly 6 months prior to onset.

There were TCR beta CDR3 regions amplified from RNA transcripts. HTBI primers were employed in a first-round RT-PCR of the TCR CDR3. From the multiplex PCR reads, TCRdb called clonotypes with MiXCR, one entry per CDR3 protein. Of approximately 380,000 distinct CDR3 sequences in the sample, 11% to 15% are singletons; the top ten hold around 27%. Diagnostic decisions used clinical symptoms, serum thyroxine and TRAb, thyroid ultrasound and orbital computed tomography. Out of more than 8 ml of fresh peripheral blood came the PBMCs. Sequencing was carried out using blood. The chain employs TRBV11-2 and TRBJ2-5; no clear D gene. The sequence came from a man over 45 with Graves' ophthalmopathy. CDR3 protein: CASSLLDETQYF. In DNA, the CDR3 is TGTGCCAGCAGCTTACTGGACGAGACCCAGTACTTC.